This T cell receptor beta chain is from a study of blood T cell repertoires in COVID-19. Produced via immunoSEQ multiplex PCR; TCRdb's table is partial and in-frame only. The data contain approximately 500,000 clones, around 89% of them seen just once; the ten biggest clones take up 1.5% to 2%. The sequenced sample was PBMCs or T cells enriched from blood (not recorded which). The sequence derives from a woman aged 40 to 55 who had recovered from COVID-19.

CDR3 region: CASSLDRIYEQYF. The CDR3 region has the DNA TGTGCCAGCAGCTTAGACAGGATCTACGAGCAGTACTTC. This chain joins TRBV7-8 and TRBJ2-7, with a possible D match to TRBD1 (5 bases). Germline V CDR1 and CDR2: SGHVS, FQNEAQ. V lost 1 base, J lost 3 bases, and 7 bases lay in between. The CDR3 runs 13 residues.